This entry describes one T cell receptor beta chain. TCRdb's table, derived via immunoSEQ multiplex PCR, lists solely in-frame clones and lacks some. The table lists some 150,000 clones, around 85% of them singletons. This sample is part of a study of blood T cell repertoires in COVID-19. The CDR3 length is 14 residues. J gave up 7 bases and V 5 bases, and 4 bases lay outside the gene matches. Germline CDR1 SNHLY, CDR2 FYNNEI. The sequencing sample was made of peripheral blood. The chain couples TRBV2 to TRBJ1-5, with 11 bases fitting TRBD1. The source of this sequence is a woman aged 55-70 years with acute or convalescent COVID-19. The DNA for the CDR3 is TGTGCCAGCAGTTCTCGGACAGGGGGCCAGCCCCAGCATTTT. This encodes CASSSRTGGQPQHF.